This T cell receptor (beta chain) was found in a study of blood T cell repertoires in COVID-19. Turning to the study itself: In each case, the material was cDNA or gDNA derived from T cells, B-cell-depleted T cells, or PBMCs.

With V trimmed by 1 base and J by 2 bases, 5 bases remained unmatched. Germline V gene lookup returns CDR1 SNHLY and CDR2 FYNNEI. This CDR3 spans 17 amino acids. Per the original methods: Amplification with reference gene primers provided the estimates of nucleated cell counts. The method was immunoSEQ multiplex PCR; TCRdb's version includes in-frame clones alone and lacks a portion of them. The V and J calls and clone size come from that table; D and trimming were worked out from the DNA. Of 210,000 or so clones listed, 70% to 90% are singletons. The TCR comes from a woman in her forties or fifties with active or convalescent COVID-19. Material: peripheral blood. The chain links TRBV2 to TRBJ2-1, with 10 bases that match TRBD2. CDR3 DNA: TGTGCCAGCAGTGAAGGGATAGCGGGGGGCCCCTACAATGAGCAGTTCTTC. This gives the protein CASSEGIAGGPYNEQFF.